One T cell receptor (beta chain) is described in this entry. The antigen remains unidentified. Around 100,000 TCR templates per sample were assayed. Sequenced by immunoSEQ multiplex PCR; TCRdb stores in-frame clones only, minus some. The table includes approximately 90,000 clones, around 94% detected once. The data are from a study of siplizumab effects on memory and regulatory T cells. Overall study findings and caveats: Mean Treg-derived proportions of mappable alloreactive CD4+ clones were approximately 69% for siplizumab and roughly 27% for controls. The alloresponse seemed to draw substantially on naive T cells, which appeared more diverse than memory cells.

This sequence originates from a human donor in good health. The sample comprised non-Treg CD4+ T cells sorted from blood.

The CDR3 here is CSATDNYGYTF. The CDR3 coding sequence is TGCAGTGCCACAGATAACTATGGCTACACCTTC. The chain has TRBV20-1 and TRBJ1-2; no clear D. In germline, CDR1 is DFQATT, CDR2 SNEGSKA (reference sequence). The CDR3 totals 11 residues. V lost 6 bases and J 1 base, leaving 6 bases between the germline ends.